These 25 T cell receptor beta chains were sequenced from one sample in a study of T cell changes during pregnancy in multiple sclerosis. The repertoire was sequenced with immunoSEQ multiplex PCR; TCRdb's copy has only in-frame clones and lacks some. The sample shows about 75,000 clones, more than 70% of them seen only once. The sequenced sample was peripheral blood, obtained in the first trimester of pregnancy. These receptors all come from a female donor in good health, enrolled as a control in a pregnancy study.

This chain joins TRBV14 and TRBJ2-2; TRBD1 is a possible D gene (5 bases). The CDR3 length is 14 residues. Germline loops: CDR1 SGHDN, CDR2 FVKESK. Between the trimmed V and J ends, which lost 3 bases and 4 bases, there was a span of 9 bases. The CDR3 protein is CASSQDMATGELFF. The CDR3 bases are TGTGCCAGCAGCCAGGACATGGCCACCGGGGAGCTGTTTTTT.

The chain recombines TRBV28 with TRBJ2-1; 12 nucleotides agree with TRBD2. Germline CDR1 and CDR2: MDHEN and SYDVKM. The CDR3 totals 16 residues. Trimming took 4 bases from V and 5 from J; bases not matched to a gene: 6. CDR3 nucleotides: TGTGCCAGCAGTTCCCTGACTAGCGGGGGCCACAATGAGCAGTTCTTC. Its protein is CASSSLTSGGHNEQFF. Combining the CDR3 with reference TRBV28 and TRBJ2-1 gives the whole variable domain DVKVTQSSRYLVKRTGEKVFLECVQDMDHENMFWYRQDPGLGLRLIYFSYDVKMKEKGDIPEGYSVSREKKERFSLILESASTNQTSMYLCASSSLTSGGHNEQFFGPGTRLTVL.

The rearrangement joins TRBV11-3 to TRBJ2-2; 7 bases fit TRBD1. Germline V CDR1 and CDR2: SGHNT, YENEEA. This CDR3 has 13 residues. The J segment lost 7 bases and the V segment lost 5 bases, leaving 4 bases of the junction unmatched. The CDR3 DNA reads as TGTGCCAGCAGCCGAGACAGGGTCGGGGAGCTGTTTTTT. Translated, it gives CASSRDRVGELFF.

The rearrangement joins TRBV27 to TRBJ1-1; D uncertain. This CDR3 has 12 residues. Trimming took 8 bases from V and 7 from J, leaving 14 bases between them. CDR1 is MNHEY and CDR2 is SMNVEV in the germline V gene (reference sequence). CDR3 sequence (DNA): TGTGCCAGCTCTTTCCTTCGGGGTGAAGCTTTCTTT. Translated, it gives CASSFLRGEAFF.

The chain is built from TRBV7-8 and TRBJ2-7; TRBD1 matches at 9 bases. Germline V gene sequence: CDR1 SGHVS, CDR2 FQNEAQ. This CDR3 has 15 amino acids. V trimming: 5 bases; J trimming: 2 bases; junction bases outside the gene matches: 7. The CDR3 nucleotides are TGTGCCAGCAGCCCTCCGGACAGGGGCACCTACGAGCAGTACTTC. Translated, it gives CASSPPDRGTYEQYF.

The chain recombines TRBV6-5 with TRBJ2-5; D not resolved. With the DNA end fitting TRBJ2-7 better, the J assignment may be wrong. Germline assignment: CDR1 MNHEY and CDR2 SVGAGI. The CDR3 consists of 12 residues. The DNA of the CDR3 is TGTGCCAGCAGTAGAGAACCCTACGAGCAGTACTTC. This encodes CASSREPYEQYF.

The CDR3 nucleotides read TGTGCCAGCAGGCTAACTAGCGGGAGCTCCTACGAGCAGTACTTC. It yields the protein CASRLTSGSSYEQYF. The chain combines TRBV6-6 with TRBJ2-7; 11 bases match TRBD2. Germline V gene lookup returns CDR1 MNHNY and CDR2 SVGAGI (reference sequence). CDR3 size: 15 residues. The J segment lost 0 bases and the V segment lost 6 bases, leaving 4 bases of the junction unmatched.

The V gene is TRBV14, the J gene TRBJ2-1, with 8 bases that match TRBD1. Per the germline V gene, CDR1 is SGHDN and CDR2 is FVKESK. The CDR3 has 15 residues. The J segment lost 3 bases and the V segment lost 2 bases, leaving 3 bases of the junction unmatched. The CDR3 coding sequence is TGTGCCAGCAGCCAATGGGGGACAGGCTACAATGAGCAGTTCTTC. It specifies CASSQWGTGYNEQFF.

J is TRBJ2-7 and V is TRBV6-1; D might be TRBD2 (6 bases). The CDR3 covers 15 residues. The V end was cut by 8 bases, the J end by 9 bases, with 26 bases between. In germline, CDR1 is MNHNS, CDR2 SASEGT. CDR3 bases: TGTGCCAGCTTATTTGTACAGGACTATCCTACGAGGCAGTACTTC. Translation: CASLFVQDYPTRQYF.

The V and J genes are TRBV19 and TRBJ2-1; D gene unclear. The CDR3 spans 14 residues. Germline assignment: CDR1 LNHDA and CDR2 SQIVND (reference sequence). Trimming shortened V by 6 bases and J by 0 bases, and 9 bases separated the two germline ends. In nucleotides, the CDR3 is TGTGCCAGTAGCACTCAAAGCTCCTACAATGAGCAGTTCTTC. Its protein product is CASSTQSSYNEQFF.

V is TRBV6-1 and J is TRBJ1-2; 8 bases line up with TRBD1. Germline V gene sequence: CDR1 MNHNS, CDR2 SASEGT. V trimming: 4 bases; J trimming: 4 bases; junction bases outside the gene matches: 14. The CDR3 has 17 amino acids. CDR3 nucleotide sequence: TGTGCCAGCAGTGCTTACCCAGGGGGCCGAATTCCCTATGGCTACACCTTC. Amino acids: CASSAYPGGRIPYGYTF.

The table lists this clone with a count of one. This rearrangement joins TRBV28 to TRBJ2-6; 12 bases map to TRBD1. With 2 bases clipped from V and 8 bases from J, the junction kept 7 bases outside the gene matches. This CDR3 contains 17 residues. Germline V gene sequence: CDR1 MDHEN, CDR2 SYDVKM. The CDR3 sequence is CASSLGGQGAWTNVLTF. For the CDR3, the DNA is TGTGCCAGCAGTTTAGGGGGACAGGGGGCATGGACCAACGTCCTGACTTTC. Looking up the rest from reference TRBV28 and TRBJ2-6 gives the full variable domain: DVKVTQSSRYLVKRTGEKVFLECVQDMDHENMFWYRQDPGLGLRLIYFSYDVKMKEKGDIPEGYSVSREKKERFSLILESASTNQTSMYLCASSLGGQGAWTNVLTFGAGSRLTVL.

The V call is TRBV11-3, the J call TRBJ2-2; possible D gene TRBD1, 5 bases. The V gene's germline CDR1 is SGHNT and CDR2 YENEEA. V was shortened by 6 bases and J by 6 bases, with 14 bases between the two germline ends. There are 14 residues in the CDR3. The chain's CDR3 is CASSSSGMAGELFF. The CDR3 coding sequence is TGTGCCAGCAGTTCCTCAGGGATGGCCGGGGAGCTGTTTTTT.

J is TRBJ2-3 and V is TRBV6-5; D ambiguous. The CDR3 spans 15 residues. V lost 0 bases and J lost 3, with 10 bases in between. Germline V gene sequence: CDR1 MNHEY, CDR2 SVGAGI. CDR3 sequence: CASSYSRRSTDTQYF. The CDR3 nucleotides are TGTGCCAGCAGTTACTCGAGGCGTTCGACAGATACGCAGTATTTT.

The chain couples TRBV5-1 to TRBJ2-7; 8 nucleotides align to TRBD1. Germline lookup yields CDR1 SGHRS and CDR2 YFSETQ. The CDR3 consists of 14 residues. Unmatched junction bases numbered 8, after V lost 5 bases and J lost 4 bases. CDR3 region: CASSYGQGGYEQYF. CDR3 coding DNA: TGCGCCAGCAGTTATGGACAGGGTGGTTACGAGCAGTACTTC. Using reference TRBV5-1 and TRBJ2-7 for the parts outside the CDR3, the full variable domain is KAGVTQTPRYLIKTRGQQVTLSCSPISGHRSVSWYQQTPGQGLQFLFEYFSETQRNKGNFPGRFSGRQFSNSRSEMNVSTLELGDSALYLCASSYGQGGYEQYFGPGTRLTVT.

V usage is TRBV2 and J usage is TRBJ2-1; D might be TRBD1 (6 bases). CDR3 size: 14 residues. Germline CDR1 reads SNHLY; CDR2 reads FYNNEI. Trimming stripped 10 bases from V and 6 bases from J, with 19 bases between. CDR3 loop: CATRDNWAGNEQFF. The CDR3 DNA reads as TGTGCCACAAGGGACAACTGGGCGGGCAATGAGCAGTTCTTC.

The chain combines TRBV2 with TRBJ2-1; maybe TRBD1 (6 bases). This CDR3 has 15 amino acids. The germline V gene encodes CDR1 SNHLY and CDR2 FYNNEI. V shed 5 bases and J shed 3 bases, with 14 bases lying between them. CDR3: CASSLQGWGYNEQFF. For the CDR3, the DNA is TGTGCCAGCAGTTTACAGGGCTGGGGCTACAATGAGCAGTTCTTC.

The chain recombines TRBV6-6 with TRBJ1-2; D possibly corresponds to TRBD1 (6 bases). V was trimmed by 4 bases and J by 4 bases, leaving 19 bases between them. The CDR3 has 16 residues. Germline V gene lookup returns CDR1 MNHNY and CDR2 SVGAGI (reference sequence). The CDR3 bases are TGTGCCAGCAGTTCGACGCCACAGGGCCAGGGCTATGGCTACACCTTC. This codes for CASSSTPQGQGYGYTF.

The rearrangement links TRBV21-1 to TRBJ2-2; TRBD1, the table's D call, lacks a check against the DNA. TRBV21-1 is classified as a pseudogene. The CDR3 loop spans 12 amino acids. The CDR3 nucleotides read TGTGCCAGCAAAAAAGGGGTCGGGGAGCTGTTTTTT. Residues: CASKKGVGELFF.

Regarding this clone: Distinct nucleotide sequences in the sample also encode this CDR3. The V call is TRBV5-5, the J call TRBJ1-1, with 10 positions matching TRBD1. Trimming cost V 2 bases and J 5 bases; bases outside gene matches: 6. The CDR3 has 15 residues. From germline, CDR1 is SGHKS and CDR2 YYEKEE (reference sequence). CDR3 coding DNA: TGTGCCAGCAGCTTCAGACAGGGGGCAGGAACTGAAGCTTTCTTT. It yields the protein CASSFRQGAGTEAFF. Combining the CDR3 with reference TRBV5-5 and TRBJ1-1 gives the whole variable domain DAGVTQSPTHLIKTRGQQVTLRCSPISGHKSVSWYQQVLGQGPQFIFQYYEKEERGRGNFPDRFSARQFPNYSSELNVNALLLGDSALYLCASSFRQGAGTEAFFGQGTRLTVV.

This chain joins TRBV11-1 and TRBJ2-7, with TRBD2 as a possible D gene (7 bases). Germline CDR1 and CDR2: SGHAT and FQDESV (reference sequence). The CDR3 extends over 13 amino acids. V gave up 5 bases and J gave up 2 bases, with 10 bases separating them. This CDR3 is CASSRGAAYEQYF. The CDR3 coding sequence is TGTGCCAGCAGCCGGGGGGCGGCCTACGAGCAGTACTTC.

The genes are TRBV5-1 and TRBJ1-1; weak D call: TRBD1 (6 bases). There are 15 residues in the CDR3. Per the germline V gene, CDR1 is SGHRS and CDR2 is YFSETQ. The V and J ends lost 0 bases and 5 bases respectively, with 14 bases between them. The CDR3 nucleotides are TGCGCCAGCAGCTTGGGGGGGGGCGGGGGTACTGAAGCTTTCTTT. Translation gives CASSLGGGGGTEAFF.

The V call is TRBV5-8, the J call TRBJ1-1, with TRBD1 matching over 7 bases. Germline assignment: CDR1 SGHTS and CDR2 YDEGEE. The CDR3 totals 14 residues. V lost 0 bases and J lost 7; bases outside the gene matches: 6. CDR3 nucleotide sequence: TGTGCCAGCAGCTTGGCCGGACAGGTCGGTGAAGCTTTCTTT. Translation: CASSLAGQVGEAFF.

The genes are TRBV27 and TRBJ2-7, with TRBD2 matching 7 bases. With V trimmed by 5 bases and J by 0 bases, 7 bases remained unmatched. The CDR3 runs to 15 residues. Per germline, CDR1 MNHEY and CDR2 SMNVEV (reference sequence). CDR3: CASSALAAGSYEQYF. CDR3 nucleotides: TGTGCCAGCAGTGCGCTAGCGGCGGGCTCCTACGAGCAGTACTTC.

This rearrangement joins TRBV30 to TRBJ2-4, with D unresolved. V lost 4 bases to trimming and J lost 7 bases, with 8 bases between them. The CDR3 covers 11 residues. Germline values: CDR1 GTSNPN, CDR2 SVGIG (reference sequence). CDR3: CAWKTENIQYF. The CDR3 DNA reads as TGTGCCTGGAAAACGGAGAACATTCAGTACTTC.